Listed below are T cell receptor beta chains from one sample, sequenced in a study of blood T cell repertoires in COVID-19. This table comes from immunoSEQ multiplex PCR, and its TCRdb copy is limited to in-frame clones, with some not included. The sample gives around 48,000 clones, about nine tenths of which show up once; 16% is in the top ten. Material for sequencing was peripheral blood. The receptors shown here come from a man between 60 and 75 years old with active or convalescent COVID-19. CDR3s include the opening cysteine and the closing phenylalanine or tryptophan. D genes are given only for firm matches. Rows may omit the clone size; those that give it use once, few, many or a size class.

TRBV5-1	TRBJ2-3	TRBD2	NA	TGCGCCAGCAGCTTACGCGGGACTACTAGCACAGATACGCAGTATTTT	CASSLRGTTSTDTQYF
TRBV6-5	TRBJ1-6	NA	NA	TGTGCCAGCAGTTACTCGAAATGGGCCTCACCCCTCCACTTT	CASSYSKWASPLHF
TRBV14	TRBJ2-7	TRBD1	NA	TGTGCCAGCAGCCAAGTACAGGGGAGTTACGAGCAGTACTTC	CASSQVQGSYEQYF
TRBV2	TRBJ1-1	NA	NA	TGTGCCAGCAGTGAGGGAGTACTGAACACTGAAGCTTTCTTT	CASSEGVLNTEAFF
TRBV5-4	TRBJ1-6	TRBD1	NA	TGTGCCAGCAGCTTGCCGTCAGGGGGCGCGCGGAATTCACCCCTCCACTTT	CASSLPSGGARNSPLHF
TRBV1	TRBJ2-7	NA	NA	TGCACCAGCAGCCAAGATACGCTACAGGGCAAAGTCCACTACGAGCAGTACTTC	CTSSQDTLQGKVHYEQYF
TRBV28	TRBJ2-7	NA	NA	TGTGCCAGCACCCGGACTCCGTCGGGGGAGCAGTACTTC	CASTRTPSGEQYF
TRBV5-1	TRBJ2-3	TRBD1	NA	TGCGCCAGCAGCCCGGGACAGGGGATGGATACGCAGTATTTT	CASSPGQGMDTQYF
TRBV5-1	TRBJ1-4	NA	few	TGCGCCAGCAGCTTGGGGCCAGGATCTAATGAAAAACTGTTTTTT	CASSLGPGSNEKLFF
TRBV3-1/TRBV3-2	TRBJ2-2	NA	NA	TGTGCCAGCAGTCCTTCGGGACTCCTCACCGGGGAGCTGTTTTTT	CASSPSGLLTGELFF
TRBV2	TRBJ2-3	TRBD2	NA	TGTGCCAGCAGAACGGGACTAGCGGGCCGTAGGGATACGCAGTATTTT	CASRTGLAGRRDTQYF
TRBV4-2	TRBJ2-2	TRBD1	NA	TGTGCCAGCAGCCAAGATCCGCCGGGGACAGGGACCGGGGAGCTGTTTTTT	CASSQDPPGTGTGELFF
TRBV7-2	TRBJ2-7	TRBD1	NA	TGTGCCAGCGTAGGACAGGGGGCTATAAGCTCCTACGAGCAGTACTTC	CASVGQGAISSYEQYF